This TCR beta chain was sequenced in a study of T cell responses to AZD1222 COVID-19 vaccine. Notes on the study in general: Mostly white British, mostly female donors; authors suggested clonal diversity may be underestimated. Among AZD1222 vaccinees, only six or seven were seropositive at baseline.

Concerning this clone: Its matching antigen is unknown.

Sequencing used immunoSEQ multiplex PCR; TCRdb keeps in-frame clones, though not all of them. The table has around 210,000 clones, roughly 94% seen once. Deletions cut 5 bases from V and 5 bases from J, with 16 bases between. The germline gives CDR1 LNHDA, CDR2 SQIVND (reference sequence). This CDR3 spans 15 amino acids. The V and J genes are TRBV19 and TRBJ2-1, with D possibly TRBD2 on 5 matching bases. The material sequenced was peripheral blood, taken 28 days after the second dose of the MenACWY control vaccine. This clonotype was sampled from an adult who received the MenACWY meningococcal vaccine as a control. The CDR3 coding sequence is TGTGCCAGTAGTCCCGGGTCTCCCGGGGACAATGAGCAGTTCTTC. Translating gives CASSPGSPGDNEQFF.